This T cell receptor (beta chain) stems from a study of a mutant IDH1 vaccine in newly diagnosed glioma. Study in general: Vaccines were begun 4-6 weeks after radiotherapy alone, or with temozolomide cycles. Among treated patients, around 62% were male and approximately 40% female, and mean age was approximately 40 years. Therapy received beforehand was radiotherapy, temozolomide, or both, with most patients given both.

On this clone itself: What it recognizes is unknown.

As for time point: week 5, during vaccination. Topical imiquimod was applied with each vaccine dose, which held 300 ug of mutant IDH1 20-mer peptide. The repertoire was sequenced with immunoSEQ multiplex PCR; TCRdb's copy has only in-frame clones and lacks some. The data show 30,000 to 35,000 clones, around 85% seen once. The sequencing here drew on PBMCs, taken from a glioma patient whose treatment included an IDH1 peptide vaccine. This clonotype was obtained from a man aged 25-40 years with glioma.

The CDR3 loop is CASSYSMGQGTDTQYF. As DNA, the CDR3 is TGTGCCAGCAGTTACTCGATGGGACAGGGTACAGATACGCAGTATTTT. The rearrangement links TRBV6-5 to TRBJ2-3; 9 positions match TRBD1. V gave up 0 bases and J gave up 3 bases; unmatched junction bases: 4. Germline CDR1 reads MNHEY; CDR2 reads SVGAGI. The CDR3 length is 16 residues.